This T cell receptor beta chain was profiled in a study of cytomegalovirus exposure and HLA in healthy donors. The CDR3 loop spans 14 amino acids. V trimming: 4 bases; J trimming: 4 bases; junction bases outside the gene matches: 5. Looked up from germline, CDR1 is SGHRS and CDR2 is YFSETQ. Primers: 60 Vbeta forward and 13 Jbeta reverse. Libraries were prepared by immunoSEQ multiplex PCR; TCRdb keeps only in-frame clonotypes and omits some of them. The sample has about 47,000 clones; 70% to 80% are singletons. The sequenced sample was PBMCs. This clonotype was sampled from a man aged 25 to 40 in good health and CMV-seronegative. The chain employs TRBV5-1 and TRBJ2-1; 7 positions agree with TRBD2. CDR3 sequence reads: CASSQLGGYNEQFF. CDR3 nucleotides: TGCGCCAGCAGCCAATTGGGGGGGTACAATGAGCAGTTCTTC.